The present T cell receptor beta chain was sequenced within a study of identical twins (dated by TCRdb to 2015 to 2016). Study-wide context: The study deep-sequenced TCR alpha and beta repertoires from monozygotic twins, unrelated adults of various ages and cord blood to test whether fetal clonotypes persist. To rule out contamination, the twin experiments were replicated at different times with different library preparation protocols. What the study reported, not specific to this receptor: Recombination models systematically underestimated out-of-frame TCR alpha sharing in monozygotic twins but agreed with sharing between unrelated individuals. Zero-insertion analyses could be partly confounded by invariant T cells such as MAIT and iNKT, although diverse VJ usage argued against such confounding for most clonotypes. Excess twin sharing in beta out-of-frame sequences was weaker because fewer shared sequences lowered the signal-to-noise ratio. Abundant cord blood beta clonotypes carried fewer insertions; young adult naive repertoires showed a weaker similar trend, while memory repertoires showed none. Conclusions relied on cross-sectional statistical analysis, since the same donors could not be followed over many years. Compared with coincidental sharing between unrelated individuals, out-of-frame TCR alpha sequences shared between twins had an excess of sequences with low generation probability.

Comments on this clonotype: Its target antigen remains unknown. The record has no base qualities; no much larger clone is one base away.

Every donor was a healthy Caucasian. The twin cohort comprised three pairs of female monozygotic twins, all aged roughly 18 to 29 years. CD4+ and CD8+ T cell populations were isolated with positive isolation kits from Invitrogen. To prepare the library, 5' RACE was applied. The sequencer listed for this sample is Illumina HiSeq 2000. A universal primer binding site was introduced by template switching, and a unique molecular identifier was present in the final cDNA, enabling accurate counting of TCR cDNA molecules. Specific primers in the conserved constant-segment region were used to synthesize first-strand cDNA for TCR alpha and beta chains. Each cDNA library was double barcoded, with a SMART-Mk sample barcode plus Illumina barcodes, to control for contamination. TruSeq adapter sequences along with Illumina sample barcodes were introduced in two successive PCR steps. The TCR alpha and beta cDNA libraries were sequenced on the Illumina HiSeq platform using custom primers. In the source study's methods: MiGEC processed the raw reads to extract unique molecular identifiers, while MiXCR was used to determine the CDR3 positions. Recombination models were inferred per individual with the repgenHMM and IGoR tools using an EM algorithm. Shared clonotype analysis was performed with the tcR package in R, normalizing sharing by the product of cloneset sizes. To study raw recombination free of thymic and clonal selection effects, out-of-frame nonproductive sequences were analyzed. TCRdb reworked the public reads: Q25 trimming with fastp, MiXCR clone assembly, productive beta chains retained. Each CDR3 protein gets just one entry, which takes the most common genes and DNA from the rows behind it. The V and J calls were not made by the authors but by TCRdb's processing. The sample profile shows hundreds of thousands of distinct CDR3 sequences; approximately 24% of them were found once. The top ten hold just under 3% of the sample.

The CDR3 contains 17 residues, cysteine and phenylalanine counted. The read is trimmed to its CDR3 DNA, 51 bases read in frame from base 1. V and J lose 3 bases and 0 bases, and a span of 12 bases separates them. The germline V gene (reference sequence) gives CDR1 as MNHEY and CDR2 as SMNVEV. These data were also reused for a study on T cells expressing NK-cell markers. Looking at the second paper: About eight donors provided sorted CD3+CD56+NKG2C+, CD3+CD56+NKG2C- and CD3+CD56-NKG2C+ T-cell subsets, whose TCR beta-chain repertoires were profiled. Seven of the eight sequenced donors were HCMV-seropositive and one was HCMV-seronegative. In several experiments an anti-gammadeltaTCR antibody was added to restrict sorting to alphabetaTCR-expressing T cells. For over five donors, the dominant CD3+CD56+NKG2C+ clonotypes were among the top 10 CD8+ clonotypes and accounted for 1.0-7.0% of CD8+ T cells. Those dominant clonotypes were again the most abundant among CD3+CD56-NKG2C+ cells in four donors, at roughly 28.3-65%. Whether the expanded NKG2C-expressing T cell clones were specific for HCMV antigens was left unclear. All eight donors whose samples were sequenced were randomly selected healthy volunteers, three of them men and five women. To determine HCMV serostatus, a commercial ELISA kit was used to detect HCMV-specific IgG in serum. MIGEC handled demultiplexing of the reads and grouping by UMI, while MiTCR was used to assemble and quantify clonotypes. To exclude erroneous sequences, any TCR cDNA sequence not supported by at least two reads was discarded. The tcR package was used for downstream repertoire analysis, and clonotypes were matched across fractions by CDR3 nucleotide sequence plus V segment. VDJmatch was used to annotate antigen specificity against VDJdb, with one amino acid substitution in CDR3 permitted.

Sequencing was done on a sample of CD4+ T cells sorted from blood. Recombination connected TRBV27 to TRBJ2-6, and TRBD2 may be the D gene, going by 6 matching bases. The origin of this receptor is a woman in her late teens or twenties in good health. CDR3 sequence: CASSLFPGDSGANVLTF. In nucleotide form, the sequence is TGTGCCAGCAGTTTGTTTCCGGGAGACTCTGGGGCCAACGTCCTGACTTTC.